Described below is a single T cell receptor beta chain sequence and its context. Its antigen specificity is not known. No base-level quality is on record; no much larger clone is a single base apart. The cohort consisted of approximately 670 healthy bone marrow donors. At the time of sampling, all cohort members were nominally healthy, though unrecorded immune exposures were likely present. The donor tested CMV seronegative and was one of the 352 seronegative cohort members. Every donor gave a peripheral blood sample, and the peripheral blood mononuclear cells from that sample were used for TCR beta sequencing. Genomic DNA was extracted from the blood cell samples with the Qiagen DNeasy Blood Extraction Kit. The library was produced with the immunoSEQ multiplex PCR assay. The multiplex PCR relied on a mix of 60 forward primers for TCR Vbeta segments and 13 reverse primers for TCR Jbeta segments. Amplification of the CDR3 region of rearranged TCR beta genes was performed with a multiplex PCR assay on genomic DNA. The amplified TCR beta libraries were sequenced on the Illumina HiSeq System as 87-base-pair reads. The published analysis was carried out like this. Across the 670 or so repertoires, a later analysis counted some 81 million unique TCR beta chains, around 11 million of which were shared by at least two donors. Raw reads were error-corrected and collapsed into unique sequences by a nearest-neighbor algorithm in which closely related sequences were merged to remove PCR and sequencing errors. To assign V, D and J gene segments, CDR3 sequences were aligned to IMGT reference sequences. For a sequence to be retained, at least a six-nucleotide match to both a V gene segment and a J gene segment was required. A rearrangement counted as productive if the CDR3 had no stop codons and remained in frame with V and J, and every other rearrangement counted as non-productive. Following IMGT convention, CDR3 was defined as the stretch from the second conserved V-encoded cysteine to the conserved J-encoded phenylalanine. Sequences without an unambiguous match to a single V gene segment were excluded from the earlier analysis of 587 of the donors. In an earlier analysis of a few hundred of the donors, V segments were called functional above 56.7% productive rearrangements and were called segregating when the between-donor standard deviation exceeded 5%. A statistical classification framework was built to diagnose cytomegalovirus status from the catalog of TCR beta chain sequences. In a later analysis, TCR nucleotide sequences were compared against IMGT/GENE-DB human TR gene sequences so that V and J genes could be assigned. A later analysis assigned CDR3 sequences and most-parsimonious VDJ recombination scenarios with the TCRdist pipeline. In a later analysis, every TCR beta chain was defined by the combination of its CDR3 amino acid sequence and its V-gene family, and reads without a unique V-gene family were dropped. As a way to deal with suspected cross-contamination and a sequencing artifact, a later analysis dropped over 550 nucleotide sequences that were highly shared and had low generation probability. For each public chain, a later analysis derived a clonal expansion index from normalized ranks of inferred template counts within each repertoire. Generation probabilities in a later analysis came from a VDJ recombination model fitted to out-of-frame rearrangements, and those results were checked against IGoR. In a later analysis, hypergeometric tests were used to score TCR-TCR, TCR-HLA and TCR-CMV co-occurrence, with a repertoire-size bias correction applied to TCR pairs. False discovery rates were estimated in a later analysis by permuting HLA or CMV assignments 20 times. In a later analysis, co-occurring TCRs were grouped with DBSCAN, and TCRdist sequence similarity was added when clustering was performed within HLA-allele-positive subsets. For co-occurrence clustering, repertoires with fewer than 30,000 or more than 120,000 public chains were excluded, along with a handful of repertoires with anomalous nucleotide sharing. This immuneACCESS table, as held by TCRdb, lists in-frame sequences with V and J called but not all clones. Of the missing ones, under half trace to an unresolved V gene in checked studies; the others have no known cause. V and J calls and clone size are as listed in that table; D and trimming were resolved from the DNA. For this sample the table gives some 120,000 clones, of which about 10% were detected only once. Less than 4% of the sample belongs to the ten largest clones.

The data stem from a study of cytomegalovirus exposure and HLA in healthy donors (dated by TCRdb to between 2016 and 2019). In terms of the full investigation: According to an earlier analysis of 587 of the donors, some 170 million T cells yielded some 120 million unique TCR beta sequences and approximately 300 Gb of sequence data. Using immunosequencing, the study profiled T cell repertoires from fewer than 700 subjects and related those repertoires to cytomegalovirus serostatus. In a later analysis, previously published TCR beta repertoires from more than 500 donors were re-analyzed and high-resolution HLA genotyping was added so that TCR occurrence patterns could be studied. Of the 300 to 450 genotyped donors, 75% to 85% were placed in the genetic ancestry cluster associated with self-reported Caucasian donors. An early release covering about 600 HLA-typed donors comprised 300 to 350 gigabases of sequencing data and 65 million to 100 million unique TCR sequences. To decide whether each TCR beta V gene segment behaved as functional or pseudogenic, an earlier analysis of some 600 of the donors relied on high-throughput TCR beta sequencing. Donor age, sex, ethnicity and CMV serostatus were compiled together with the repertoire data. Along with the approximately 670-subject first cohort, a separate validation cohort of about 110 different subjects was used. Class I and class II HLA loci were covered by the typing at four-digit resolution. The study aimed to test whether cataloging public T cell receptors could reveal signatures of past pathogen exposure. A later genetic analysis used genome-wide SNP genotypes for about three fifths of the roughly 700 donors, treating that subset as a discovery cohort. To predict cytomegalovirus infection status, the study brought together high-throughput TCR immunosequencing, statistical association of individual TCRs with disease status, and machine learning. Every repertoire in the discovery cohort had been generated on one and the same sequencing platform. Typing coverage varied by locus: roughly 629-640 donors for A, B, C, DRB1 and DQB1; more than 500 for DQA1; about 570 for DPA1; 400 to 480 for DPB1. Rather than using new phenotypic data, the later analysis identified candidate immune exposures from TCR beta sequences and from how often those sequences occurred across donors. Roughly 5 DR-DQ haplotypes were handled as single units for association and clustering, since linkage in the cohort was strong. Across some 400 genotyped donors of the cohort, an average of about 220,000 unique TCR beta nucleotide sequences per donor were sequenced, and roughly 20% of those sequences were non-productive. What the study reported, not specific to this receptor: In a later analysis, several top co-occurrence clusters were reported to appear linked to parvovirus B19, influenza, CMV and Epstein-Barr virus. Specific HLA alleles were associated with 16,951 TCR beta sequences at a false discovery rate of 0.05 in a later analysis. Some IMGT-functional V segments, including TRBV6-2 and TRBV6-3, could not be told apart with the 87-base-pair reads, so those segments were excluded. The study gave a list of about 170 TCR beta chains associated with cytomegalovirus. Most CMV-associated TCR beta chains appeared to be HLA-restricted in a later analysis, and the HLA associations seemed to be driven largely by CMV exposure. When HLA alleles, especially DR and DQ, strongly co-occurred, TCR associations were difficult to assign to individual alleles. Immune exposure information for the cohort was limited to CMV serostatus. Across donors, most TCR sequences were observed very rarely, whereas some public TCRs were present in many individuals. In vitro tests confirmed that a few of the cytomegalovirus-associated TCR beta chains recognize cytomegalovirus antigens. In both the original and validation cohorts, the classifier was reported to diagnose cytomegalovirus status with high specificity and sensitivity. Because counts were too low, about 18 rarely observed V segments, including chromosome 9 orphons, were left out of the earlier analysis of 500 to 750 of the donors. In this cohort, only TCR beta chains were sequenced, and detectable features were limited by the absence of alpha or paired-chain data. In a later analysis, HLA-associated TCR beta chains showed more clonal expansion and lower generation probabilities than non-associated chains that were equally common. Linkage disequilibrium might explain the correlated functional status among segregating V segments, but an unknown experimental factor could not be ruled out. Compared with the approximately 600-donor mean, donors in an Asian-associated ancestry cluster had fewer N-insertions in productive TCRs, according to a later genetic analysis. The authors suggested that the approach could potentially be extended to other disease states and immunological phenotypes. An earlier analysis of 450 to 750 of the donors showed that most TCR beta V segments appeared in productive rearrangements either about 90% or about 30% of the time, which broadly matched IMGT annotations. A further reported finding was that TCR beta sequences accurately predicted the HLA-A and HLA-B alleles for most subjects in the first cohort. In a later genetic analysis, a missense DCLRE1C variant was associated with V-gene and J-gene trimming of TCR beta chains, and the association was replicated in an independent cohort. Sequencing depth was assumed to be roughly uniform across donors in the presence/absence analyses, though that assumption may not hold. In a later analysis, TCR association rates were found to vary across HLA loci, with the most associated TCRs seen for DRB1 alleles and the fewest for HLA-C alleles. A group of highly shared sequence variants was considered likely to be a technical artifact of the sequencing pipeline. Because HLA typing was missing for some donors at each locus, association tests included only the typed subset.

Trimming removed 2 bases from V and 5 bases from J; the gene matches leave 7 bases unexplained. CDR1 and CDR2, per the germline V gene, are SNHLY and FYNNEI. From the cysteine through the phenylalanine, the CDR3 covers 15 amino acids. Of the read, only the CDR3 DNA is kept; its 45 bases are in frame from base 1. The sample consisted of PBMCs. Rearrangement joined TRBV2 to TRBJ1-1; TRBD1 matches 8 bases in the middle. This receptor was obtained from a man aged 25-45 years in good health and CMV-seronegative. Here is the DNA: TGTGCCAGCAGTGAACAGACAGGGGAGGTAACTGAAGCTTTCTTT. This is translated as CASSEQTGEVTEAFF.